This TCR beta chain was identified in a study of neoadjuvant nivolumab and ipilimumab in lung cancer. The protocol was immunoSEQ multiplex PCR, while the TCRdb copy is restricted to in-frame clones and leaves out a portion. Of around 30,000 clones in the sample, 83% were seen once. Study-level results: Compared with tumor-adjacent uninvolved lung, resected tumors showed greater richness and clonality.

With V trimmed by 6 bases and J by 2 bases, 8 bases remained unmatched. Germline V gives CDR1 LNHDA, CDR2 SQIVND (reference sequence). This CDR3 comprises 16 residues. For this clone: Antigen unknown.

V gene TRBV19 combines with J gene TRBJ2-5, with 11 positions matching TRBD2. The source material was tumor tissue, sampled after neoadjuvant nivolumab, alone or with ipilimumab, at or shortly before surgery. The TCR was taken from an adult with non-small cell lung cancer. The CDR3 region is CASSPLWTSGQETQYF. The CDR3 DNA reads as TGTGCCAGTAGCCCCCTCTGGACTAGCGGGCAAGAGACCCAGTACTTC. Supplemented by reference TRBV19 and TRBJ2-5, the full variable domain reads DGGITQSPKYLFRKEGQNVTLSCEQNLNHDAMYWYRQDPGQGLRLIYYSQIVNDFQKGDIAEGYSVSREKKESFPLTVTSAQKNPTAFYLCASSPLWTSGQETQYFGPGTRLLVL.